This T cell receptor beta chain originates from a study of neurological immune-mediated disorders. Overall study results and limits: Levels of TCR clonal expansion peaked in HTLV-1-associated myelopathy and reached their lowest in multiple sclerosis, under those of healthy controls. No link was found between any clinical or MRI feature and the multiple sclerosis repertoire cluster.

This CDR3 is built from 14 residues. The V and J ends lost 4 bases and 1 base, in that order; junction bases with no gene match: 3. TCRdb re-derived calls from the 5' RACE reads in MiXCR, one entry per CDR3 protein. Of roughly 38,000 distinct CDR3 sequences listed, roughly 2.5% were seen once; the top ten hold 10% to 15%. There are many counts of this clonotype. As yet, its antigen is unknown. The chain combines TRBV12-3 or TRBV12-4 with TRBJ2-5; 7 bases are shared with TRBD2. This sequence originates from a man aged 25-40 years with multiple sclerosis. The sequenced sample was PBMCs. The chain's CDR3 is CASSSWEGQETQYF. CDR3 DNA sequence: TGTGCCAGCAGTTCGTGGGAGGGCCAAGAGACCCAGTACTTC.